This T cell receptor beta chain emerged from a study of T cell responses to AZD1222 COVID-19 vaccine. Study-wide results and caveats: There were repertoire samples only from the period after the peak T cell response. Spike-specific TCR breadth and depth grew following two AZD1222 doses.

The repertoire was sequenced with immunoSEQ multiplex PCR; TCRdb's copy has only in-frame clones and lacks some. The data contain 90,000 or so clones, over 75% of them singletons. V gave up 5 bases and J gave up 1 base; unmatched junction bases: 5. Germline assignment: CDR1 MGHDK and CDR2 SYGVNS. CDR3 length: 16 residues. This clone has a single count. Its antigen is not known. Sample: peripheral blood, taken on day 0 of AZD1222 vaccination. V usage is TRBV25-1 and J usage is TRBJ2-1; 10 bases map to TRBD2. The source is an adult in good health. CDR3 region: CASSRLAGASYNEQFF. The CDR3 DNA is TGTGCCAGCAGTAGGCTAGCGGGAGCTTCCTACAATGAGCAGTTCTTC. The entire variable domain, with the rest obtained from reference TRBV25-1 and TRBJ2-1, is as follows: EADIYQTPRYLVIGTGKKITLECSQTMGHDKMYWYQQDPGMELHLIHYSYGVNSTEKGDLSSESTVSRIRTEHFPLTLESARPSHTSQYLCASSRLAGASYNEQFFGPGTRLTVL.